A selection of T cell receptor beta chains follows, all from one sample in a study of shared clonotypes between healthy human individuals. Repertoires were generated with immunoSEQ multiplex PCR, while TCRdb's copy carries only in-frame clones and drops some. This sample carries some 2.1 million clones, around 93% of them seen once, and the ten largest clones take 1.5% to 2%. Sequencing was performed on naive CD8+ T cells from PBMCs. The receptors were sampled from a young man in good health. Some clones in this sample may be carry-over from other donors' samples. Each CDR3 is given with its conserved first and last residue. A D gene is named only where the DNA matches it firmly. Clone size is given for some rows only: seen once, a few or many times, or a class if the clone is expanded.

TRBJ1-4	TRBV2	NA	NA	TGTGCCAGCAGTGAGGGCACTCTTGATGAAAAACTGTTTTTT	CASSEGTLDEKLFF
TRBJ2-7	TRBV5-1	once	TRBD1	TGCGCCAGCAGCTGGGACAGGGGGGGCGAGCAGTACTTC	CASSWDRGGEQYF
TRBJ2-1	TRBV27	NA	TRBD2	TGTGCCAGCAGAAAGACTAGCGGGCCCCCCGTGGAGCAGTTCTTC	CASRKTSGPPVEQFF
TRBJ2-7	TRBV29-1	NA	TRBD1	TGCAGCGTGACCCGGGACAGGGGTAGCTACGAGCAGTACTTC	CSVTRDRGSYEQYF
TRBJ2-1	TRBV11-2	once	TRBD1	TGTGCCAGCAGATCTGGACAGGGGAGGGAGGATGAGCAGTTCTTC	CASRSGQGREDEQFF
TRBJ2-1	TRBV9	NA	TRBD2	TGTGCCAGCAGCGACCGATTGAGCGGGGTTTACAATGAGCAGTTCTTC	CASSDRLSGVYNEQFF
TRBJ2-5	TRBV9	NA	NA	TGTGCCAGCAGCCCCGGAGAAGCGGCGTACCAAGAGACCCAGTACTTC	CASSPGEAAYQETQYF
TRBJ1-4	TRBV28	NA	TRBD1	TGTGCCAGCTACCCGGGACAGACCGATGAAAAACTGTTTTTT	CASYPGQTDEKLFF
TRBJ1-1	TRBV7-9	once	NA	TGTGCCAGCAGCCCTGTGGGGGCGAGGACTGAAGCTTTCTTT	CASSPVGARTEAFF
TRBJ1-2	TRBV13	NA	TRBD1	TGTGCCAGCAGCTTCTGGACAGGGGGAATTGGCTATGGCTACACCTTC	CASSFWTGGIGYGYTF
TRBJ1-1	TRBV6-5	NA	NA	TGTGCCAGCAGTCCCGCCGGTTGGGGGACTGAAGCTTTCTTT	CASSPAGWGTEAFF
TRBJ2-1	TRBV6-5	NA	NA	TGTGCCAGCAACTCCGGGACTGACGACAATGAGCAGTTCTTC	CASNSGTDDNEQFF
TRBJ1-1	TRBV30	NA	NA	TGTGCCTGGAGTGTATCGTATGGTACTGAAGCTTTCTTT	CAWSVSYGTEAFF
TRBJ1-2	TRBV27	NA	NA	TGTGCCAGCAGTTTCGCAACTACAACCGGGAGCTCCTATGGCTACACCTTC	CASSFATTTGSSYGYTF
TRBJ1-5	TRBV19	NA	NA	TGTGCCAGCTCGGGGGACCGGAGAGGGCCCCAGCATTTT	CASSGDRRGPQHF
TRBJ1-1	TRBV28	NA	TRBD1	TGTGCCAGCAGTCGTTGGGACAGGGGCACTGAAGCTTTCTTT	CASSRWDRGTEAFF
TRBJ2-7	TRBV11-2	NA	TRBD1	TGTGCCAGCAGCTTAGTCTACCCCCCAGGGCAGGGGGCGATCTACGAGCAGTACTTC	CASSLVYPPGQGAIYEQYF
TRBJ2-5	TRBV7-6	NA	TRBD2	TGTGCCAGCAGCTTAGCCCGGGGGGGTAGGGGAGAGACCCAGTACTTC	CASSLARGGRGETQYF
TRBJ1-1	TRBV5-6	NA	NA	TGTGCCAGCCGGGGCCCGGAGACCACTGAAGCTTTCTTT	CASRGPETTEAFF
TRBJ2-7	TRBV27	NA	NA	TGTGCCAGCAGTGTGGACAGGGACTACTACGAGCAGTACTTC	CASSVDRDYYEQYF
TRBJ2-7	TRBV6-1	NA	NA	TGTGCCAGCAGTGAAGTGGTAAGCCTACTTGGCTACGAGCAGTACTTC	CASSEVVSLLGYEQYF
TRBJ2-7	TRBV7-8	NA	NA	TGTGCCAGCAGCGGCCGGACTCACGGCAGCGAGCAGTACTTC	CASSGRTHGSEQYF
TRBJ1-2	TRBV4-1	NA	NA	TGCGCCAGCAGCCAAGATCAGACAACACGGGGCTACACCTTC	CASSQDQTTRGYTF
TRBJ2-1	TRBV5-1	NA	TRBD2	TGCGCCAGCAGCCTCCACTACCGACTAGCGAGCTCCTACAATGAGCAGTTCTTC	CASSLHYRLASSYNEQFF
TRBJ2-1	TRBV4-1	NA	NA	TGCGCCAGCAGCCAAGTAACCCAACTCTACAATGAGCAGTTCTTC	CASSQVTQLYNEQFF
TRBJ2-2	TRBV15	NA	NA	TGTGCCACCAGTAGGACGGACGCGAACACCGGGGAGCTGTTTTTT	CATSRTDANTGELFF
TRBJ2-3	TRBV5-1	NA	TRBD1	TGCGCCAGCTTTCCCCGGACAGGGTTTATCGCAGATACGCAGTATTTT	CASFPRTGFIADTQYF
TRBJ2-1	TRBV15	NA	TRBD2	TGTGCCACCAGCTCCTCCGGACTAGCGGGAATAAATGAGCAGTTCTTC	CATSSSGLAGINEQFF
TRBJ2-7	TRBV19	NA	TRBD1	TGTGCCAGTAGTATCTGGACAGGGGACGAGCAGTACTTC	CASSIWTGDEQYF
TRBJ1-3	TRBV12-5	NA	NA	TGTGCTAGTGGTTTCTCTGAAAGCTCTGGAAACACCATATATTTT	CASGFSESSGNTIYF
TRBJ2-1	TRBV19	NA	TRBD2	TGTGCCAGTAGTATGGAACTAACCGGGACTAGCGCCTACAATGAGCAGTTCTTC	CASSMELTGTSAYNEQFF
TRBJ2-7	TRBV2	NA	TRBD2	TGTGCCAGCAGTGCGCTTGGGGCTAGCGGGACCCACGAGCAGTACTTC	CASSALGASGTHEQYF
TRBJ1-1	TRBV2	few	NA	TGTGCCAGCAGTCCCCGGGGGACTGAAGCTTTCTTT	CASSPRGTEAFF
TRBJ2-5	TRBV6-5	NA	NA	TGTGCCAGCAGTTACGGGGGCTCCCGGGAGACCCAGTACTTC	CASSYGGSRETQYF
TRBJ2-3	TRBV19	NA	NA	TGTGCCAGTAGTGCCAAGGGGCCCACAGATACGCAGTATTTT	CASSAKGPTDTQYF
TRBJ1-5	TRBV27	NA	TRBD1	TGTGCCAGCAGCGACGGGACAGGGATTGGAAATCAGCCCCAGCATTTT	CASSDGTGIGNQPQHF
TRBJ1-1	TRBV15	NA	NA	TGTGCCACCAGCACAAGACAGGAGAACACTGAAGCTTTCTTT	CATSTRQENTEAFF
TRBJ1-5	TRBV28	NA	TRBD1	TGTGCCAGCAGTATGAGACAGGGTACGGTTAGCAATCAGCCCCAGCATTTT	CASSMRQGTVSNQPQHF
TRBJ2-7	TRBV12-5	NA	TRBD2	TGTGCTAGTGGTTTGGTATCCTCCTCGACTAGCGGGCCTTACGAGCAGTACTTC	CASGLVSSSTSGPYEQYF
TRBJ2-7	TRBV5-1	NA	NA	TGCGCCAGCACTGGACAAGGCGAGCAGTACTTC	CASTGQGEQYF
TRBJ2-1	TRBV5-1	NA	NA	TGCGCCAGCAGCTTGGGTCTCCTTTACAATGAGCAGTTCTTC	CASSLGLLYNEQFF
TRBJ2-3	TRBV4-1	NA	NA	TGCGCCAGCAGCCAAGACGAAGGGCCCTTAGACACAGATACGCAGTATTTT	CASSQDEGPLDTDTQYF
TRBJ2-1	TRBV11-2	NA	TRBD2	TGTGCCAGCAGCTTAGGTCTAGCGGGAGGGTACAATGAGCAGTTCTTC	CASSLGLAGGYNEQFF
TRBJ2-1	TRBV11-2	once	NA	TGTGCCAGCAGCTTAGACTATGTGAGCTCCTACAATGAGCAGTTCTTC	CASSLDYVSSYNEQFF
TRBJ2-7	TRBV20-1	few	NA	TGCAGTGCTCCTGGCAACGAGCAGTACTTC	CSAPGNEQYF
TRBJ2-7	TRBV20-1	NA	TRBD1	TGCAGTGCTAGTACAGGGGGCGAGCAGTACTTC	CSASTGGEQYF
TRBJ2-7	TRBV7-2	NA	TRBD2	TGTGCCAGCAGCTCAAGAAGACTAGCGGACTACCTAACCTCCTACGAGCAGTACTTC	CASSSRRLADYLTSYEQYF
TRBJ1-5	TRBV4-1	NA	NA	TGCGCCAGCAGCCTACCCGACCGCACGGGCAATCAGCCCCAGCATTTT	CASSLPDRTGNQPQHF
TRBJ2-7	TRBV6-1	NA	NA	TGTGCCAGCAGTGAGGGGAAAAACTACGAGCAGTACTTC	CASSEGKNYEQYF